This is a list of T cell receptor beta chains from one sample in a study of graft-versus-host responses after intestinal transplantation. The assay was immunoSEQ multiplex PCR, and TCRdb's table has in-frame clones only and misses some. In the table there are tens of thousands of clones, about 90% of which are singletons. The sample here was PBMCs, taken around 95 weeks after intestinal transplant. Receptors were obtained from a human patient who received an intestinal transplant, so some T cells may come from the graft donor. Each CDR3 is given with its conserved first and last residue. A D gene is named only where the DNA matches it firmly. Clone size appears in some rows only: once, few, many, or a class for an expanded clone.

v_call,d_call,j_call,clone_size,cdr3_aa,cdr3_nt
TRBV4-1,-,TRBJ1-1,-,CASSQVRGPNTEAFF,TGCGCCAGCAGCCAAGTACGGGGGCCGAACACTGAAGCTTTCTTT
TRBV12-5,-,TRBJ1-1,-,CASGLGQAGNTEAFF,TGTGCTAGTGGTTTGGGACAGGCTGGGAACACTGAAGCTTTCTTT
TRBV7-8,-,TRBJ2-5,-,CASSLRRSAWAETQYF,TGTGCCAGCAGCCTGAGAAGATCAGCCTGGGCAGAGACCCAGTACTTC
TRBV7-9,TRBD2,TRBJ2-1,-,CASSPRLAGGPYNEQFF,TGTGCCAGCAGCCCCAGACTAGCGGGGGGGCCCTACAATGAGCAGTTCTTC
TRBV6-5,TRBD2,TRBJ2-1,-,CASSQATSGVNEQFF,TGTGCCAGCAGCCAAGCGACTAGCGGGGTAAATGAGCAGTTCTTC
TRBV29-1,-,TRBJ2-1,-,CSVELDSSSYNEQFF,TGCAGCGTTGAACTCGATTCTAGTTCCTACAATGAGCAGTTCTTC
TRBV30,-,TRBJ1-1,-,CARIPSTYLPWGTEAFF,TGTGCCAGAATCCCTAGTACATATCTCCCCTGGGGCACTGAAGCTTTCTTT
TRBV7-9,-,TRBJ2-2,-,CASSPYRTTGELFF,TGTGCCAGCAGCCCGTACAGGACCACCGGGGAGCTGTTTTTT
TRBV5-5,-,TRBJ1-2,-,CASSLGQGRDYGYTF,TGTGCCAGCAGCTTGGGGCAGGGGAGGGACTATGGCTACACCTTC
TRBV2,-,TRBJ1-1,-,CASMFGGRAFF,TGTGCCAGCATGTTCGGGGGGCGAGCTTTCTTT
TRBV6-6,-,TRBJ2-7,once,CASSYSEEYEQYF,TGTGCCAGCAGTTACTCGGAGGAGTACGAGCAGTACTTC
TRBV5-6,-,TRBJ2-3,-,CASSLLGGRNTDTQYF,TGTGCCAGCAGCTTGTTAGGAGGGCGAAACACAGATACGCAGTATTTT
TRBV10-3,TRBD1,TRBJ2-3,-,CAIGQGGNTDTQYF,TGTGCCATCGGACAGGGTGGAAACACAGATACGCAGTATTTT
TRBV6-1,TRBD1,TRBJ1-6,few,CATQTGGYNSPLHF,TGTGCCACCCAGACAGGGGGCTATAATTCACCCCTCCACTTT
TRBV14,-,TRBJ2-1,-,CASSQGSAGEEVF,TGTGCCAGCAGCCAAGGGTCGGCAGGGGAAGAGGTCTTC
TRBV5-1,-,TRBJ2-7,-,CASSLAGDTYEQYF,TGCGCCAGCAGCTTGGCCGGGGACACCTACGAGCAGTACTTC
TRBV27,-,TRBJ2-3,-,CASRTLQADTQYF,TGTGCCAGCAGAACCCTTCAGGCAGATACGCAGTATTTT
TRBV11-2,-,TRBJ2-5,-,CASSPPPFDLGGGETQYF,TGTGCCAGCAGCCCTCCACCCTTCGACCTTGGGGGAGGAGAGACCCAGTACTTC
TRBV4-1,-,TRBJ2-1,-,CASSGRDVGVYNEQFF,TGCGCCAGCAGCGGCCGCGATGTGGGGGTCTACAATGAGCAGTTCTTC
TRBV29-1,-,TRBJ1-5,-,CSVGESNQPQHF,TGCAGCGTTGGTGAGAGCAATCAGCCCCAGCATTTT
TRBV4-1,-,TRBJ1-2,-,CASSQDPERRQVYGYTF,TGCGCCAGCAGCCAAGACCCCGAGCGTCGGCAGGTCTATGGCTACACCTTC
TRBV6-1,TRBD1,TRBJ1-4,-,CAAQGTTNEKLFF,TGTGCCGCACAGGGGACAACTAATGAAAAACTGTTTTTT
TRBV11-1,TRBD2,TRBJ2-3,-,CASTRAGASTDTQYF,TGTGCCAGCACTAGAGCGGGGGCTAGCACAGATACGCAGTATTTT
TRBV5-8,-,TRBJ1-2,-,CASSLTGGYTF,TGTGCCAGCAGCTTGACTGGGGGCTACACCTTC
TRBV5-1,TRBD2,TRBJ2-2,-,CASSLSGGLNTGELFF,TGCGCCAGCAGCCTTTCGGGGGGGCTGAACACCGGGGAGCTGTTTTTT
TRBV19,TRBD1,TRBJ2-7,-,CASTMGTGNNYEQYF,TGTGCCAGTACCATGGGGACAGGGAATAACTACGAGCAGTACTTC
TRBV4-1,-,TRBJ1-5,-,CASSQEWGFGNQPQHF,TGCGCCAGCAGCCAAGAGTGGGGTTTTGGAAATCAGCCCCAGCATTTT
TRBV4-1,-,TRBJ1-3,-,CASSQEGPDFSGNTIYF,TGCGCCAGCAGCCAAGAAGGCCCGGACTTCTCTGGAAACACCATATATTTT
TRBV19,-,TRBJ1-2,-,CASRKSSGANYGYTF,TGTGCCAGTAGAAAAAGCTCCGGGGCTAACTATGGCTACACCTTC
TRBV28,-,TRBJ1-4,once,CASSFGQPLKLFF,TGTGCCAGCAGTTTTGGTCAGCCATTAAAACTGTTTTTT
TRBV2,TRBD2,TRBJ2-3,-,CASKGVGTSGGLFYISTDTQYF,TGTGCCAGCAAGGGGGTCGGGACTAGCGGGGGCCTATTCTATATTAGCACAGATACGCAGTATTTT
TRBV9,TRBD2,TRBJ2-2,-,CASSVAAGLADTGELFF,TGTGCCAGCAGCGTGGCCGCGGGACTAGCGGACACCGGGGAGCTGTTTTTT
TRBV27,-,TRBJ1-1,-,CASSSPSLNTEAFF,TGTGCCAGCAGTTCCCCGTCCTTGAACACTGAAGCTTTCTTT
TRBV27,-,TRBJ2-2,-,CASSLRDMTGELFF,TGTGCCAGCAGTTTGCGGGATATGACCGGGGAGCTGTTTTTT
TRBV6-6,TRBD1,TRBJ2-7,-,CASSPRQGPYEQYF,TGTGCCAGCAGCCCCCGACAGGGACCTTACGAGCAGTACTTC
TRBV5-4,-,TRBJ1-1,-,CASSLDSLNTEAFF,TGTGCCAGCAGCTTGGACAGCTTGAACACTGAAGCTTTCTTT
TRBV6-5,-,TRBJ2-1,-,CATHFGGNNEQFF,TGTGCCACCCATTTTGGGGGGAACAATGAGCAGTTCTTC
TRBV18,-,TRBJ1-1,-,CASSPSEDLNEAFF,TGTGCCAGCTCACCCTCGGAGGATCTCAATGAAGCTTTCTTT
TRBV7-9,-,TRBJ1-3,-,CASRRSSGNTIYF,TGTGCCAGCCGCCGATCCTCTGGAAACACCATATATTTT
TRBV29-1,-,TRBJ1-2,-,CSVVGGTGYTF,TGCAGCGTTGTAGGAGGGACCGGCTACACCTTC